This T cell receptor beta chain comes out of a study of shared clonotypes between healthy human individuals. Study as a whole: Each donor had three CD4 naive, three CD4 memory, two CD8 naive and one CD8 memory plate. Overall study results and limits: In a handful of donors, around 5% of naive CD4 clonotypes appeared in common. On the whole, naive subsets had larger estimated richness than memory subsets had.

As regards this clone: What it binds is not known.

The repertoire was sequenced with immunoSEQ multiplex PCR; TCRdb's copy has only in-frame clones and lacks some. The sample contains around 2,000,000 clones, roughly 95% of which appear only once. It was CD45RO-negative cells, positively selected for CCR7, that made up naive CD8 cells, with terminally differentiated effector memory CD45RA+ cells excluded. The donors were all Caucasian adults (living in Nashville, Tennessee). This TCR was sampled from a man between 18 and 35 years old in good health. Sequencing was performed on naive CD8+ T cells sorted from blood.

The CDR3 loop reads CASSRLRWGAPYNEQFF. In DNA form, the CDR3 reads TGTGCCAGCAGCCGGCTTAGATGGGGAGCCCCCTACAATGAGCAGTTCTTC. The chain links TRBV11-2 to TRBJ2-1, with a possible D match to TRBD2 (5 bases). CDR3 length: 17 amino acids. Germline assignment: CDR1 SGHAT and CDR2 FQNNGV. V gave up 5 bases and J gave up 2 bases, with 19 bases separating them.